Given below is one T cell receptor beta chain in context. The data originate from a study of CD8 T cells in Susac syndrome. CDR1 is MGHRA and CDR2 is YSYEKL in the germline V gene. After removal of 3 bases from V and 1 base from J, the junction contained 5 bases not matched to a gene. The CDR3 runs 15 residues. The RNA input was about 0.45 to 1 ug, and it was reverse transcribed with random hexamers. TCRdb reprocessed the immunoSEQ multiplex PCR reads via MiXCR and lists one record per CDR3 protein. The sample shows 45,000 to 55,000 distinct CDR3 sequences, 90% to 95% of them seen only once. The clonotype was recovered from a human donor in good health. The chain has TRBV4-1 and TRBJ2-7, with TRBD2 matching 8 bases. The sample taken for sequencing was CD8+ T cells from PBMCs. For the CDR3, the DNA is TGCGCCAGCAGCCACCGTAGCGGGACATCCTACGAGCAGTACTTC. Amino acids: CASSHRSGTSYEQYF.